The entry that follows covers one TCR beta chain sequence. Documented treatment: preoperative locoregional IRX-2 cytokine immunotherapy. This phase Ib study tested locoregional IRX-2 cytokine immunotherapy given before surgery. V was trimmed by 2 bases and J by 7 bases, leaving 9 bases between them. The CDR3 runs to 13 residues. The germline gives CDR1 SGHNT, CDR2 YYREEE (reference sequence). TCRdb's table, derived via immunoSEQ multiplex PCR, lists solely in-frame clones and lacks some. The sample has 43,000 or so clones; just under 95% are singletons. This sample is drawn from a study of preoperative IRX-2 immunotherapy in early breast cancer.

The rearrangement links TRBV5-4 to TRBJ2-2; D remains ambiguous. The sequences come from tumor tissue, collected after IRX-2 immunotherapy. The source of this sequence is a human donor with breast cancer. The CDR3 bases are TGTGCCAGCAGCTTAGAGGTACGCGGGGAGCTGTTTTTT. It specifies CASSLEVRGELFF.